This T cell receptor (beta chain) stems from a study of T cells after yellow fever vaccination. TCRdb independently ran MiXCR on the 5' RACE reads; one entry per CDR3 protein. Of about 150,000 distinct CDR3 sequences in the sample, just over 6.5% were seen once. The sample holds many counts of this clonotype. The clonotype comes from a man aged 25-45 years who received the YFV17D yellow fever vaccine. Specimen: CD4+ T cells sorted from PBMCs, collected 10 days after the yellow fever booster vaccination.

CDR3 bases: TGTGCCAGCAGTTTATTGGCCCTACAAGAGACCCAGTACTTC. Translation: CASSLLALQETQYF. This rearrangement joins TRBV12-3 or TRBV12-4 to TRBJ2-5, with no clear D. The CDR3 is 14 residues long. V dropped 2 bases and J dropped 2 bases, with 9 bases sitting between them.